These 5 T cell receptor beta chains were sequenced from one sample in a study of ipilimumab plus nivolumab after autologous stem cell transplantation. TCRdb's copy holds only in-frame clones and misses some; the assay was immunoSEQ multiplex PCR. The sample has under 25,000 clones, over 75% seen once. Material: PBMCs, obtained in a trial of ipilimumab plus nivolumab as post-transplant consolidation. These receptors were collected from a male donor with diffuse large B-cell lymphoma.

Concerning this clone itself: The junction does not match germline at one end; this may be a read error. The chain uses TRBV5-4 and TRBJ2-7; D possibly uses TRBD1 or TRBD2 (6 bases each). This CDR3 region has 15 residues. Germline loops: CDR1 SGHNT, CDR2 YYREEE (reference sequence). The CDR3 protein is CASSLVPGGLHEQCF. The DNA of the CDR3 is TGTGCCAGCAGCTTGGTGCCCGGGGGCCTCCACGAGCAGTGCTTC.

This clone qualifies as medium-sized. This chain joins TRBV4-2 and TRBJ2-7; a possible D gene is TRBD2 (5 bases). Germline V lookup: CDR1 LGHNA, CDR2 YNFKEQ. V gave up 1 base and J gave up 1 base, with 11 bases separating them. There are 15 residues in the CDR3. CDR3 nucleotide sequence: TGTGCCAGCAGCCAAGTTTACGGGGAATCCTACGAGCAGTACTTC. The encoded protein is CASSQVYGESYEQYF.

The chain employs TRBV4-1 and TRBJ2-3, with a weak D call TRBD2 (7 bases). V lost 0 bases and J lost 0, with 10 bases in between. The germline V gene encodes CDR1 MGHRA and CDR2 YSYEKL. The CDR3 is 16 amino acids. DNA for the CDR3: TGCGCCAGCAGCCAAGATAGGGGGGGTAGCACAGATACGCAGTATTTT. Protein: CASSQDRGGSTDTQYF.

The rearrangement links TRBV5-5 to TRBJ2-7; 7 bases map to TRBD1. The CDR3 spans 16 residues. CDR1 and CDR2 from the germline V gene are SGHKS and YYEKEE (reference sequence). V trimming: 4 bases; J trimming: 5 bases; junction bases outside the gene matches: 15. CDR3 sequence: CASSKTRQGTSDEQYF. For the CDR3, the DNA is TGTGCCAGCAGCAAAACACGACAGGGTACGTCCGACGAGCAGTACTTC.

The chain links TRBV6-5 to TRBJ2-2; TRBD1 agrees at 11 bases. Trimming at V came to 6 bases and at J to 6 bases, leaving 6 bases not matched to a gene. This CDR3 contains 15 residues. Germline CDR1 is MNHEY and CDR2 is SVGAGI. The CDR3 protein is CASSYGTGGAGELFF. The CDR3 nucleotides read TGTGCCAGCAGCTACGGGACAGGGGGGGCCGGGGAGCTGTTTTTT.